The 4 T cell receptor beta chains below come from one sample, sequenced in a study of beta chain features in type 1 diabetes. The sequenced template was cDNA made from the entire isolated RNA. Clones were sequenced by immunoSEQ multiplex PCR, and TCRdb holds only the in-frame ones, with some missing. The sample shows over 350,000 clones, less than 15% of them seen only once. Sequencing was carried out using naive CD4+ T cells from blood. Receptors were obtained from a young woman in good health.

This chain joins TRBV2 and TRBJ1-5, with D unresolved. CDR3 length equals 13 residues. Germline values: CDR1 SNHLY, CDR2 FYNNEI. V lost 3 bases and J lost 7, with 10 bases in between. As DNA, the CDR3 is TGTGCCAGCAGTGATGTCACCTACCAGCCCCAGCATTTT. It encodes CASSDVTYQPQHF.

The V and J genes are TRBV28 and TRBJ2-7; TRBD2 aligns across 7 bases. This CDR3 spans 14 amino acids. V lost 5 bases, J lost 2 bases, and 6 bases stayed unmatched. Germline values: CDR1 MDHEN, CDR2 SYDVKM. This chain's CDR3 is CASSTSGGTYEQYF. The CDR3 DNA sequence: TGTGCCAGCAGTACCTCGGGAGGCACCTACGAGCAGTACTTC.

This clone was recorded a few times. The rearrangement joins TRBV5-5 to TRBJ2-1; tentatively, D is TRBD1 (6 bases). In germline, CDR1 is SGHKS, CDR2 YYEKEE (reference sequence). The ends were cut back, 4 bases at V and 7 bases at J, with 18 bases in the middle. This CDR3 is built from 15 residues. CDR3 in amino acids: CASSPQGSWWNEQFF. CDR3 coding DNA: TGTGCCAGCAGCCCCCAGGGGTCCTGGTGGAATGAGCAGTTCTTC.

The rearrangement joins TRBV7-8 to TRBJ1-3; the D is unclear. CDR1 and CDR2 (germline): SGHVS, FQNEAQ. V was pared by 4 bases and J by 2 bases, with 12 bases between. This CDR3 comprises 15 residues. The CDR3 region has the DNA TGTGCCAGCAGCTCCCCCGGGATCCCTGGAAACACCATATATTTT. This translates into CASSSPGIPGNTIYF.